Given below is one T cell receptor (beta chain) in context. Which antigen it targets is not known. Per-nucleotide qualities are absent, and no much larger clonotype sits a single base away. These data originate in a study of cytomegalovirus exposure and HLA in healthy donors (dated by TCRdb to 2016 to 2017). With respect to the entire study: According to an earlier analysis of 587 of the donors, about 179 million T cells yielded 100 million or so unique TCR beta sequences and approximately 280 Gb of sequence data. An early release covering 550 to 650 HLA-typed donors comprised 300 to 350 gigabases of sequencing data and some 79 million unique TCR sequences. The genetic ancestry cluster associated with self-reported Caucasian donors included around 76% of the roughly 380 genotyped donors. The study aimed to test whether cataloging public T cell receptors could reveal signatures of past pathogen exposure. The T cell repertoires of roughly 660 subjects were profiled by immunosequencing and related to cytomegalovirus serostatus. Besides the first cohort of about 730 subjects, a separate validation cohort made up of roughly 120 different subjects was used. High-throughput TCR immunosequencing, statistical association of individual TCRs with disease status, and machine learning were combined to predict cytomegalovirus infection status. A later analysis re-analyzed previously published TCR beta repertoires from roughly 600 donors and added high-resolution HLA genotyping to study TCR occurrence patterns. Rather than drawing on any new phenotypic data, the later analysis identified candidate immune exposures from TCR beta sequences and the way those sequences occurred across donors. An earlier analysis of 587 of the donors used high-throughput TCR beta sequencing to judge whether each TCR beta V gene segment behaved as functional or pseudogenic. Alongside the repertoire data, information on donor age, sex, ethnicity and CMV serostatus was compiled. Genome-wide SNP genotypes for about 65% of the 666 donors were used in a later genetic analysis, which treated that subset as a discovery cohort. All discovery cohort repertoires had been generated using a single sequencing platform. Class I and class II HLA loci were covered by the typing at four-digit resolution. Typing coverage differed by locus: A, B, C, DRB1 and DQB1 were typed in roughly 620-640 donors, DQA1 in 500 to 550, DPA1 in around 580, and DPB1 in roughly 450. Roughly five DR-DQ haplotypes were handled as single units for association and clustering, since linkage in the cohort was strong. Across 300 to 500 genotyped donors of the cohort, an average of roughly 230,000 unique TCR beta nucleotide sequences per donor were sequenced, and roughly 20% of those sequences were non-productive. Results and caveats for the whole study, not just this receptor: A further reported finding was that TCR beta sequences accurately predicted the HLA-A and HLA-B alleles for most subjects in the first cohort. Presence/absence analyses assumed roughly uniform sequencing depth across donors, an assumption that may not hold. Immune exposure information for the cohort was limited to CMV serostatus. Correlated functional status among segregating V segments might be attributable to linkage disequilibrium, but an unknown experimental factor could not be ruled out. Most TCR sequences were seen in very few donors, while some public TCRs were found in many individuals. The sequencing pipeline was judged likely to have produced a cluster of highly shared sequence variants as a technical artifact. Compared with the roughly 670-donor mean, donors in an Asian-associated ancestry cluster had fewer N-insertions in productive TCRs, according to a later genetic analysis. A later analysis reported that several top co-occurrence clusters appeared linked to parvovirus B19, influenza, CMV and Epstein-Barr virus. Strong co-occurrence of HLA alleles, especially DR and DQ, made assigning TCR associations to individual alleles difficult. According to the authors, the approach could potentially be generalized to other disease states and immunological phenotypes. An association between a missense DCLRE1C variant and V-gene and J-gene trimming of TCR beta chains was found in a later genetic analysis and replicated in an independent cohort. Because some donors lacked HLA typing at each locus, the association tests relied only on the typed subset. Most CMV-associated TCR beta chains appeared to be HLA-restricted in a later analysis, and the HLA associations seemed to be driven largely by CMV exposure. According to a later analysis, TCR association rates differed among HLA loci, with DRB1 alleles showing the most associated TCRs and HLA-C alleles showing the fewest. A total of some 180 TCR beta chains were listed by the study as associated with cytomegalovirus. A few of the identified cytomegalovirus-associated TCR beta chains were confirmed in vitro to be specific for cytomegalovirus antigens. Because counts were too low, some 16 rarely observed V segments, including chromosome 9 orphons, were excluded from the earlier analysis of 587 of the donors. An earlier analysis of around 500 of the donors showed that most TCR beta V segments appeared in productive rearrangements either about 90% or about 30% of the time, which broadly matched IMGT annotations. In both the original and validation cohorts, the classifier was reported to diagnose cytomegalovirus status with high specificity and sensitivity. A later analysis associated some 17,000 TCR beta sequences with specific HLA alleles at a false discovery rate of 0.05. The cohort was sequenced for TCR beta chains only, and without alpha or paired-chain data the features that could be detected were limited. In a later analysis, HLA-associated TCR beta chains were found to be more clonally expanded and to have lower generation probabilities than equally common non-associated chains.

Receptor libraries were prepared by the immunoSEQ multiplex PCR assay. The multiplex PCR relied on a mix of 60 forward primers for TCR Vbeta segments and 13 reverse primers for TCR Jbeta segments. Amplification of the CDR3 region of rearranged TCR beta genes was performed with a multiplex PCR assay on genomic DNA. Amplified TCR beta libraries were sequenced as 87-base-pair reads on the Illumina HiSeq System. In the paper's pipeline: A later analysis counted tens of millions of unique TCR beta chains across the 666 repertoires, and around 12 million of these chains were shared by at least two donors. To remove PCR and sequencing errors, raw reads were error-corrected and collapsed into unique sequences using a nearest-neighbor algorithm that merged closely related sequences. CDR3 sequences were aligned to IMGT reference sequences to assign V, D and J gene segments. For a sequence to be retained, a match of at least six nucleotides to both a V gene segment and a J gene segment was required. Rearrangements were called productive when the CDR3 lacked stop codons and stayed in frame with V and J; all others were non-productive. CDR3 was defined according to IMGT convention as the region running from the second conserved V-encoded cysteine to the conserved J-encoded phenylalanine. Sequences without an unambiguous match to a single V gene segment were excluded from the earlier analysis of over 500 of the donors. An earlier analysis of fewer than 750 of the donors called V segments functional above 56.7% productive rearrangements and segregating when the between-donor standard deviation exceeded 5%. A statistical classification framework was built to diagnose cytomegalovirus status from the catalog of TCR beta chain sequences. In a later analysis, TCR nucleotide sequences were compared against IMGT/GENE-DB human TR gene sequences so that V and J genes could be assigned. A later analysis assigned CDR3 sequences and most-parsimonious VDJ recombination scenarios with the TCRdist pipeline. A later analysis defined each TCR beta chain by its CDR3 amino acid sequence plus V-gene family, and excluded reads lacking a unique V-gene family. As a way to deal with suspected cross-contamination and a sequencing artifact, a later analysis dropped 450 to 600 nucleotide sequences that were highly shared and had low generation probability. In a later analysis, a clonal expansion index for each public chain was calculated from normalized within-repertoire ranks of inferred template counts. A later analysis computed generation probabilities with a VDJ recombination model fitted to out-of-frame rearrangements, and checked the results against IGoR. In a later analysis, hypergeometric tests were used to score TCR-TCR, TCR-HLA and TCR-CMV co-occurrence, with a repertoire-size bias correction applied to TCR pairs. A later analysis estimated false discovery rates by permuting HLA or CMV assignments 20 times. In a later analysis, co-occurring TCRs were grouped using DBSCAN, and TCRdist sequence similarity was added for clustering within HLA-allele-positive subsets. Repertoires with fewer than 30,000 or more than 120,000 public chains were left out of co-occurrence clustering, as were several repertoires with anomalous nucleotide sharing. TCRdb obtained this table from immuneACCESS and retained in-frame rearrangements with V and J assigned. These tables miss some clones; where compared with another copy, unresolved V genes account for less than half of the shortfall, and the remainder is unexplained. Clone size and the V and J calls come from that table; the DNA yielded D and trimming. The sample table holds some 150,000 clones, of which approximately 87% were seen once. Of the sample, approximately 1.5% is held by the ten largest clones.

The cohort consisted of 670 or so healthy bone marrow donors. At the time of sampling, all cohort members were nominally healthy, though unrecorded immune exposures were likely present. The donor was CMV seronegative and was included in the group of 352 seronegative cohort members. Every donor gave a peripheral blood sample, and the peripheral blood mononuclear cells from that sample were used for TCR beta sequencing. The Qiagen DNeasy Blood Extraction Kit was used to extract genomic DNA from the blood cell samples. The receptor's source is a middle-aged man in good health and CMV-seronegative. Sequenced input: PBMCs.

The sequenced DNA: TGTGCCAGCAGCATTCGGACAGGGGTAGAAAACATTCAGTACTTC. This yields the protein CASSIRTGVENIQYF. The rearranged chain carries TRBV7-2 and TRBJ2-4, and 9 bases in between align with TRBD1. CDR1 and CDR2, per the germline V gene, are SGHTA and FQGNSA. The CDR3 runs 15 amino acids, cysteine and phenylalanine included. The sequence is cut down to CDR3 DNA, 45 bases in frame from base 1. V is pruned by 5 bases and J by 5 bases, leaving 7 bases of the junction without a gene match.